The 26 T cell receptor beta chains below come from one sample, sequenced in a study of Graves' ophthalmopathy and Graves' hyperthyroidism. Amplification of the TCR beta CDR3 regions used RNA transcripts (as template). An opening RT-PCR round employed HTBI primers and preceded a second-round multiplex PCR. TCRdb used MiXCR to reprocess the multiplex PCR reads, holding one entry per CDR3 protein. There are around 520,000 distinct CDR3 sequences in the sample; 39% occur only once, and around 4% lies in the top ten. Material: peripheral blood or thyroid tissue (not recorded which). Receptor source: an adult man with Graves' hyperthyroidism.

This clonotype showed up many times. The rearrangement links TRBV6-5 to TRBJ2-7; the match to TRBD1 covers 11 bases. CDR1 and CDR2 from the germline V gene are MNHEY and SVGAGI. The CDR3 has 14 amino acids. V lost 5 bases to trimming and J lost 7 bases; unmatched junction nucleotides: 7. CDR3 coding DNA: TGTGCCAGCAGTCCCGGACAGGGGGCGAGTGAGCAGTACTTC. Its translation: CASSPGQGASEQYF.

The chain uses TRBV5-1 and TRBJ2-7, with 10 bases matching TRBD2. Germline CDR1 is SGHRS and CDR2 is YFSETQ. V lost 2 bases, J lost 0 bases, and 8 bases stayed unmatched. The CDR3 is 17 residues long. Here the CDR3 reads CASSFRLAGALSYEQYF. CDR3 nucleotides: TGCGCCAGCAGCTTCCGGCTAGCGGGGGCGCTCTCCTACGAGCAGTACTTC.

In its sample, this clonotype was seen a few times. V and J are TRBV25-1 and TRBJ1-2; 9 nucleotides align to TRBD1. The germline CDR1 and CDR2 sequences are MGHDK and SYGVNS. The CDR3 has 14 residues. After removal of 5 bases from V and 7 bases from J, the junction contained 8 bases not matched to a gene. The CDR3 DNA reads TGTGCCAGCAGTAAACCGGGACAGGGACGTGGCTACACCTTC. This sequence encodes CASSKPGQGRGYTF.

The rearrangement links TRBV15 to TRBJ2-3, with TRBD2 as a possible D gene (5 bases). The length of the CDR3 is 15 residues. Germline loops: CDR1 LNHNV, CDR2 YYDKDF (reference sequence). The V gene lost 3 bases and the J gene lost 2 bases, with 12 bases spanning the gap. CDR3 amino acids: CATSRDLGLTDTQYF. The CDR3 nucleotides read TGTGCCACCAGCAGGGATCTCGGACTCACAGATACGCAGTATTTT. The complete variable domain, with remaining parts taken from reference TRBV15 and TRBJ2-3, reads DAMVIQNPRYQVTQFGKPVTLSCSQTLNHNVMYWYQQKSSQAPKLLFHYYDKDFNNEADTPDNFQSRRPNTSFCFLDIRSPGLGDTAMYLCATSRDLGLTDTQYFGPGTRLTVL.

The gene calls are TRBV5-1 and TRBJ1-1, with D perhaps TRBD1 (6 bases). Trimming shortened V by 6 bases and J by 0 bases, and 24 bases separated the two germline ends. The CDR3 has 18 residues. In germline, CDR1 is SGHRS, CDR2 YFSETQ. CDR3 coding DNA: TGCGCCAGCAACCTAGGACAGCCAGGAGCCACTATGAACACTGAAGCTTTCTTT. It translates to CASNLGQPGATMNTEAFF. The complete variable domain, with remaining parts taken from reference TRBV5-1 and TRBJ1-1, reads KAGVTQTPRYLIKTRGQQVTLSCSPISGHRSVSWYQQTPGQGLQFLFEYFSETQRNKGNFPGRFSGRQFSNSRSEMNVSTLELGDSALYLCASNLGQPGATMNTEAFFGQGTRLTVV.

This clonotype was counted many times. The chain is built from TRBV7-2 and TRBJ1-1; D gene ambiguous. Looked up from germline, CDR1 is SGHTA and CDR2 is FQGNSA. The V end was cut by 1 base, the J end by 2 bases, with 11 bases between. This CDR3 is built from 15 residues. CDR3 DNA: TGTGCCAGCAGCTTAGATGCCGGATACAACACTGAAGCTTTCTTT. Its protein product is CASSLDAGYNTEAFF.

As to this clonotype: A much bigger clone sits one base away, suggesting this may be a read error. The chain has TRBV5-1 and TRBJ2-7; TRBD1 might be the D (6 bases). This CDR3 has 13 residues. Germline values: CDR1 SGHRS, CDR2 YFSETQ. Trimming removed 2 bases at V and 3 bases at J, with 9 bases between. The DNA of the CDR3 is TGCGCCAGCAGCTTCACAGGGAACTACGAGCAGTACTTC. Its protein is CASSFTGNYEQYF.

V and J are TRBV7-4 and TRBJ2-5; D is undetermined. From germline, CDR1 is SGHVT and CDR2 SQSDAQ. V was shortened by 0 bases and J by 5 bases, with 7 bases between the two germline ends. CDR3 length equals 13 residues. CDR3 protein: CASSLANSETQYF. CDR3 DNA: TGTGCCAGCAGCTTAGCGAACAGCGAGACCCAGTACTTC.

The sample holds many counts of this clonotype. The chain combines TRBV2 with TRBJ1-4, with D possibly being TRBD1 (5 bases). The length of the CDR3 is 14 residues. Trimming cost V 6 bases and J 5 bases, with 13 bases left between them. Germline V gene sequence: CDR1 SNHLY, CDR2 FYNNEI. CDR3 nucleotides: TGTGCCAGCAGCCTTCTAGGGACCAATGAAAAACTGTTTTTT. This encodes CASSLLGTNEKLFF.

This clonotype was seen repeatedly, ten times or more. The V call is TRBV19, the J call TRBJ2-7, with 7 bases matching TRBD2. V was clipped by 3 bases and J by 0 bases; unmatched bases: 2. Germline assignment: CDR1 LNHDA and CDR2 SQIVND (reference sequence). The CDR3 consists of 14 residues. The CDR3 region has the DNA TGTGCCAGTAGTATTAGGGACTACTCCTACGAGCAGTACTTC. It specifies CASSIRDYSYEQYF.

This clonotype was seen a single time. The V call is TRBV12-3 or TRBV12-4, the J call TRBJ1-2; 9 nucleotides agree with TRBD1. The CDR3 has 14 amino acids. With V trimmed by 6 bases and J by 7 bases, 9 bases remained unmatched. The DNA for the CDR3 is TGTGCCAGCAGCCCTGGGACAGGGCCTACTGGCTACACCTTC. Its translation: CASSPGTGPTGYTF.

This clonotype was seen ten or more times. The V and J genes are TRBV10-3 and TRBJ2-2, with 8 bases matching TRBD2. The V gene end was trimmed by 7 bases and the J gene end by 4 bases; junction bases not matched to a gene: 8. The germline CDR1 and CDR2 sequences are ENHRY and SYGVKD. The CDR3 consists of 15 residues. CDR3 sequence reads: CAITPLAGGTGELFF. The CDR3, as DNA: TGTGCCATCACTCCCTTGGCGGGAGGCACCGGGGAGCTGTTTTTT.

DNA for the CDR3: TGTGCCAGCTCACCTATACAGCAGGGAAGGAATTCACCCCTCCACTTT. The encoded protein is CASSPIQQGRNSPLHF. This chain connects TRBV2 to TRBJ1-6, with TRBD1 as a possible D gene (5 bases). There are 16 residues in the CDR3. CDR1 is SNHLY and CDR2 is FYNNEI in the germline V gene. Trimming took off 8 bases at V and 7 bases at J, with 21 bases between the two ends.

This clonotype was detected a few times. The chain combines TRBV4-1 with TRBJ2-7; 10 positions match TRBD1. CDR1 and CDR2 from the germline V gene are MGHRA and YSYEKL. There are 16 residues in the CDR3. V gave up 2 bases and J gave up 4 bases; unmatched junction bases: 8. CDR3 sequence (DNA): TGCGCCAGCAGCCAACACCTTAGGGACAGGGGTTACGAGCAGTACTTC. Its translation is CASSQHLRDRGYEQYF.

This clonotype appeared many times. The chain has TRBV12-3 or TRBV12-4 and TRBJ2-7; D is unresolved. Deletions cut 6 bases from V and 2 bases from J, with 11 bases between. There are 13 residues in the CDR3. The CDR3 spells CASSHMTTYEQYF. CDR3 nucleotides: TGTGCCAGCAGCCACATGACCACCTACGAGCAGTACTTC.

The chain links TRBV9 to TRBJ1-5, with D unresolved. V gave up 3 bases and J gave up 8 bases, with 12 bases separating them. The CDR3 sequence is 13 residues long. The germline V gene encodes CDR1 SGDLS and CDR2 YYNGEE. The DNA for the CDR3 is TGTGCCAGCAGCGAGGGCCTCAAAGAGCCCCAGCATTTT. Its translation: CASSEGLKEPQHF.

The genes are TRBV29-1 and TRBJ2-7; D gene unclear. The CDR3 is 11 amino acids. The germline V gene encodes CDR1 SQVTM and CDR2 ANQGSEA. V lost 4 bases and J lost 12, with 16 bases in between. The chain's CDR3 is CSVVVGLDPYF. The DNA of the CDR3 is TGCAGCGTTGTGGTTGGGCTAGATCCGTACTTC.

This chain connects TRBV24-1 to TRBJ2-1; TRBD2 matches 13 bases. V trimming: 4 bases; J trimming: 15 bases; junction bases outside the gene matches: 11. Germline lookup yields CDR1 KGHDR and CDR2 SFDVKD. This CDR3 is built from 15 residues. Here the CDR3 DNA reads TGTGCCACCAGTGACTTAGGACTAGCGGGAGAAATACGGTTCTTC. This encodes CATSDLGLAGEIRFF.

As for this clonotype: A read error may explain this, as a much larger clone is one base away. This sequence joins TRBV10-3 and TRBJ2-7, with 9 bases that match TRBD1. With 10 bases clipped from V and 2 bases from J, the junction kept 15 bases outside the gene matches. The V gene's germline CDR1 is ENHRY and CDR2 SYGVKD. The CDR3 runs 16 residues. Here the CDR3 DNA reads TGTGCCAGCACCTACCTAAGACAGGGGGTCACCTACGAGCAGTACTTC. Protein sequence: CASTYLRQGVTYEQYF.

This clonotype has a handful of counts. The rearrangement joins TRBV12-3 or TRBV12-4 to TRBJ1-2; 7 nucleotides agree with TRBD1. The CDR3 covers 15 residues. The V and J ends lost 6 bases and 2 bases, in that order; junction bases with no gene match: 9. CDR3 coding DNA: TGTGCCAGCAGAACCATGGGACAGCGAAACTATGGCTACACCTTC. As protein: CASRTMGQRNYGYTF.

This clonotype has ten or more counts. The CDR3 loop reads CASSLSGTSYHEQYF. In nucleotides, the CDR3 is TGTGCCAGCAGCTTGTCCGGGACTAGCTACCACGAGCAGTACTTC. This chain joins TRBV7-2 and TRBJ2-7; TRBD2 matches 9 bases. This CDR3 has 15 residues. The trim removed 3 bases at V and 5 bases at J, leaving 8 bases unmatched. Germline CDR1 reads SGHTA; CDR2 reads FQGNSA.

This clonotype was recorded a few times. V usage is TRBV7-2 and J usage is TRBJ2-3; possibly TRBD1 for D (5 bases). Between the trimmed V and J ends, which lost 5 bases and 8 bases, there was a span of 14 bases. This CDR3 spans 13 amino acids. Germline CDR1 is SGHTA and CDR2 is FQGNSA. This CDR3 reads CASSPSQGVTQYF. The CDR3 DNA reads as TGTGCCAGCAGCCCCTCGCAGGGTGTTACGCAGTATTTT.

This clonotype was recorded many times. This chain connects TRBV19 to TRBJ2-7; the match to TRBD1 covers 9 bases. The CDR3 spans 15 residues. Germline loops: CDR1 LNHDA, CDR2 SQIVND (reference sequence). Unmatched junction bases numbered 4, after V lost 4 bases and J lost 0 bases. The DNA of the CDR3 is TGTGCCAGTAGTAAGTCGACAGGGGGCTCCTACGAGCAGTACTTC. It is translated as CASSKSTGGSYEQYF. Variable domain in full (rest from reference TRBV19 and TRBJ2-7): DGGITQSPKYLFRKEGQNVTLSCEQNLNHDAMYWYRQDPGQGLRLIYYSQIVNDFQKGDIAEGYSVSREKKESFPLTVTSAQKNPTAFYLCASSKSTGGSYEQYFGPGTRLTVT.

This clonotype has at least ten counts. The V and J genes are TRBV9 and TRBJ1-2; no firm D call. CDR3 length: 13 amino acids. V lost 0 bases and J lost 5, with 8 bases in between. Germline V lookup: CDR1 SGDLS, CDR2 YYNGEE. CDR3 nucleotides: TGTGCCAGCAGCGTAGTAGTGGGATATGGCTACACCTTC. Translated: CASSVVVGYGYTF.

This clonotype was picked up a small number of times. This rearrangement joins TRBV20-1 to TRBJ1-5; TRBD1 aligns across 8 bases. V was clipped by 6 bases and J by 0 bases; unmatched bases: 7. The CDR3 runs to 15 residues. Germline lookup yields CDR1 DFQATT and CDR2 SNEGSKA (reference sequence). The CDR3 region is CSAMDRAYSNQPQHF. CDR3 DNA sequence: TGCAGTGCGATGGACAGGGCCTATAGCAATCAGCCCCAGCATTTT.

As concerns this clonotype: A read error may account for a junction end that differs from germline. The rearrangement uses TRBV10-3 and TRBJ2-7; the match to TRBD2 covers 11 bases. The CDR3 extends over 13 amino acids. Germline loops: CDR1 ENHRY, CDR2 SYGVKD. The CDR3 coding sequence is TGTACCATCACTCCGGGACTAGCGGACGAGCAGTACTTC. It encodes CTITPGLADEQYF.